Sequencing of this TCR beta chain was carried out in a study of cytomegalovirus exposure and HLA in healthy donors. Unrecorded immune exposure was likely among donors, who were nominally healthy when sampled. This CDR3 has 18 residues. With V trimmed by 0 bases and J by 7 bases, 7 bases remained unmatched. The germline V gene has CDR1 MGHRA and CDR2 YSYEKL. General study findings and limits: Fewer N-insertions (relative to the approximately 700-donor mean) were reportedly seen in an Asian-associated ancestry cluster in a later analysis. The authors confirmed in vitro that a few CMV-associated chains were specific for CMV antigens.

As to this clone: Antigen: not known.

Amplification used 60 Vbeta primers and 13 Jbeta primers. Only in-frame clones appear in the TCRdb table, and some are missing; sequencing was by immunoSEQ multiplex PCR. The top ten clones hold around 5.8% of a sample with fewer than 140,000 clones, about four fifths of them seen once. The sequencing input was PBMCs. This sequence joins TRBV4-1 and TRBJ2-1; TRBD2 aligns across 15 bases. The source is a woman in her forties or fifties in good health and CMV-seropositive. CDR3 nucleotides: TGCGCCAGCAGCCAAGATAGGACTAGCGGGGGGGGATTGAATGAGCAGTTCTTC. This translates into CASSQDRTSGGGLNEQFF.